The subject of this entry is one T cell receptor (beta chain). Its target is not known. Vbeta (60) and Jbeta (13) primers were used in the PCR. Libraries were prepared by immunoSEQ multiplex PCR; TCRdb keeps only in-frame clonotypes and omits some of them. This table holds more than 150,000 clones, 77% found once. The CDR3 is 14 residues long. Germline CDR1 is LNHNV and CDR2 is YYDKDF (reference sequence). V shed 4 bases and J shed 0 bases, with 10 bases lying between them. These data originate in a study of cytomegalovirus exposure and HLA in healthy donors. Study information: Findings of an earlier analysis included around 100 million unique TCR beta sequences from 180 million or so T cells.

Study conclusions and caveats: Roughly uniform depth of sequencing across donors was assumed in presence/absence analyses. The sole available immune exposure information was CMV serostatus. Clonal expansion was found to be greater in HLA-associated TCR beta chains than in equally common others in a later analysis.

The receptor was derived from a man younger than 35 in good health and CMV-seronegative. The sequencing sample was made of PBMCs. The V and J genes are TRBV15 and TRBJ2-7, with a possible D match to TRBD2 (7 bases). CDR3 bases: TGTGCCACCAGCACCCGGGGGGCCTCCTACGAGCAGTACTTC. It encodes CATSTRGASYEQYF.